The TCR beta chain described here comes from a study of cytomegalovirus exposure and HLA in healthy donors (TCRdb year 2017). Regarding the complete study: According to a later analysis, the approximately 120 validation repertoires were produced on the same platform as the roughly 720 repertoires of the first cohort. The study combined high-throughput TCR immunosequencing, statistical association of individual TCRs with disease status, and machine learning to predict cytomegalovirus infection status. The study aimed to test whether signatures of past pathogen exposure could be identified by cataloging public T cell receptors. In addition to the first cohort of approximately 650 subjects, a separate validation cohort of some 120 different subjects was used. What the study reported, not specific to this receptor: The study gave a list of 150 to 200 TCR beta chains associated with cytomegalovirus. Cytomegalovirus status was reported to be diagnosed by the classifier with high specificity and sensitivity in both the original and validation cohorts. Subsequent analysis determined that TCRs grouped into clusters in the first cohort also showed a tendency toward co-occurrence across the roughly 130 validation repertoires, and 85% to 95% of cluster scores exceeded 0. The validation cohort had no HLA typing available for a later analysis, so co-occurrence within that cohort was assessed over all 120 or so repertoires. The authors suggested that the approach could potentially be generalized to other disease states and immunological phenotypes. Most TCR sequences were seen in very few donors, while some public TCRs were found in many individuals. Three of the identified cytomegalovirus-associated TCR beta chains were confirmed in vitro to be specific for cytomegalovirus antigens.

Spanning cysteine to phenylalanine, the CDR3 consists of 14 amino acids. Only CDR3 DNA is held: 42 bases, read in frame from base 1. The CDR1 and CDR2 encoded by the germline V gene are MDHEN and SYDVKM. Trimmed from V: 5 bases; trimmed from J: 9 bases; junction bases lacking a gene match: 7. The library was made by the immunoSEQ multiplex PCR assay. The original pipeline was this. A statistical classification framework was built for diagnosing cytomegalovirus status from the catalog of TCR beta chain sequences. Held by TCRdb, this immuneACCESS table contains in-frame sequences only and omits some clones. Under half of the omission traces to an unresolved V gene where checked; the cause of the rest is unknown. The V and J calls and clone size were taken over from that table, and D and trimming were inferred from the DNA. The sample table shows tens of thousands of clones, and 90% to 95% are seen once. 2.5% to 3.5% of the sample belongs to the ten largest clones.

Points on this clone: The target of this receptor is not known. Per-base quality was not reported, and no clone a single base away is much larger than it.

The donors belonged to the validation cohort of around 130 subjects, which was separate from the roughly 670-subject first cohort. The receptor's source is a man between 18 and 35 years old in good health and CMV-seronegative. The chain uses TRBV28 and TRBJ1-5; TRBD1 aligns with 10 central bases. What was sequenced was PBMCs. The CDR3 region: CASSVPGQGRPQHF. The nucleotide sequence is given as TGTGCCAGCAGTGTACCGGGACAGGGGAGGCCCCAGCATTTT. Here the CDR3 is joined to the reference TRBV28 and TRBJ1-5 genes, and the full variable domain is: DVKVTQSSRYLVKRTGEKVFLECVQDMDHENMFWYRQDPGLGLRLIYFSYDVKMKEKGDIPEGYSVSREKKERFSLILESASTNQTSMYLCASSVPGQGRPQHFGDGTRLSIL.